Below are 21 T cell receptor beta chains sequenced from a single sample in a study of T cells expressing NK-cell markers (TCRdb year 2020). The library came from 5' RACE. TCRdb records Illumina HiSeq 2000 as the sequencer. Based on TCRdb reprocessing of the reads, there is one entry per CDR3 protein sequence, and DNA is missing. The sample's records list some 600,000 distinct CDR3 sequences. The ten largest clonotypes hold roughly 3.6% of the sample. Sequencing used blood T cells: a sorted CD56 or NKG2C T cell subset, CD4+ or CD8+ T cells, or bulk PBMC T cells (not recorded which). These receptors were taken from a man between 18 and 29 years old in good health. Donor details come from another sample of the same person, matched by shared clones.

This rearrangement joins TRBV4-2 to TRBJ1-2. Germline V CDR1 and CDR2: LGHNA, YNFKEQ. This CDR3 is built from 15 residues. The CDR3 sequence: CASSDIWGGEGRYTF.

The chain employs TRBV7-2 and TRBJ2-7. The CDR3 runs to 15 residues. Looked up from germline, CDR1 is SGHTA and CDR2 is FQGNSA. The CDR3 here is CASSLAGRAVGEQYF.

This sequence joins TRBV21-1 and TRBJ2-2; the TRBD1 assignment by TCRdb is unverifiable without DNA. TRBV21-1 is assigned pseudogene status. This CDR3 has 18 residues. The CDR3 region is CASSITGTGPSNTGELFF.

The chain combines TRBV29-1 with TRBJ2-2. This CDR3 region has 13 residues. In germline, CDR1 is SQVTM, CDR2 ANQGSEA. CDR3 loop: CSARWSMAGELFF.

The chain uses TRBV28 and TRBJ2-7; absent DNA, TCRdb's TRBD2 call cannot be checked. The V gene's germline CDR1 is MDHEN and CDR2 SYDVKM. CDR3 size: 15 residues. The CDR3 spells CASSPRAGARNEQYF.

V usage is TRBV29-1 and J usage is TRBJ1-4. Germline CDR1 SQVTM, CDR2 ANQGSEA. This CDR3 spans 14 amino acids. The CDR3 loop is CSVKMRFGNEKLFF.

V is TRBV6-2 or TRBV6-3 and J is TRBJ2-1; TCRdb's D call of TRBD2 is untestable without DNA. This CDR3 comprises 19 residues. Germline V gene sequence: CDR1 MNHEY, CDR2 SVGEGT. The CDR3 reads CASSYSPGLAGSGYNEQFF.

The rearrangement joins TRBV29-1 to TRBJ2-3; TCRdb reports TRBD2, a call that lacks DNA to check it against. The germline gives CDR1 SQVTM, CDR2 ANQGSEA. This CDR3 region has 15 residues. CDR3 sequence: CSAGLAKPSTDTQYF.

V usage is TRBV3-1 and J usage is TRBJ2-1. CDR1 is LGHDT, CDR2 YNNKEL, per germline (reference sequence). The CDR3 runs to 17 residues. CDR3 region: CASSQVLAQRRGNEQFF.

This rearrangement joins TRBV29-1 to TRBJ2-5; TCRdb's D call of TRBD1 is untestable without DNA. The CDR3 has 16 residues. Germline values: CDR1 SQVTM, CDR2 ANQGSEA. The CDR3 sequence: CSVRGGFEGLEETQYF. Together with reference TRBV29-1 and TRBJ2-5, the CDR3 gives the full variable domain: SAVISQKPSRDICQRGTSLTIQCQVDSQVTMMFWYRQQPGQSLTLIATANQGSEATYESGFVIDKFPISRPNLTFSTLTVSNMSPEDSSIYLCSVRGGFEGLEETQYFGPGTRLLVL.

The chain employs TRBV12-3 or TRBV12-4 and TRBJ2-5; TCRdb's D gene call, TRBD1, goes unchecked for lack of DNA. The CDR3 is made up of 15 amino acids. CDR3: CASSWTGAALGTQYF.

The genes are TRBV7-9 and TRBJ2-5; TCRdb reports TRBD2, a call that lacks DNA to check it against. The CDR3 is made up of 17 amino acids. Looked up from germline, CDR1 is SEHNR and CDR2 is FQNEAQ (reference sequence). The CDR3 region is CASSLEHGRLAQETQYF.

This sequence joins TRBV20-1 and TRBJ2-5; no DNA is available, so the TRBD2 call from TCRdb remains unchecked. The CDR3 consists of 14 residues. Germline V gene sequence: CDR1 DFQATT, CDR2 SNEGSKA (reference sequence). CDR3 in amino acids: CSAKREGGSETQYF.

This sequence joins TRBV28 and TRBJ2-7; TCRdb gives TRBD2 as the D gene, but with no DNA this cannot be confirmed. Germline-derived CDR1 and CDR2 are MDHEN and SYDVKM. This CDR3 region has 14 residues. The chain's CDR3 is CASSPPTNSDEQYF.

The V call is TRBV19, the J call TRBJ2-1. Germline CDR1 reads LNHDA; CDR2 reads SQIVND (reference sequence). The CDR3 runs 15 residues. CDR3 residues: CASSMLIASVGEQFF.

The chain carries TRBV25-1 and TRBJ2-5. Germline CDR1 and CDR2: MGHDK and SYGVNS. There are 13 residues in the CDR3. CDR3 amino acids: CASSITFQETQYF.

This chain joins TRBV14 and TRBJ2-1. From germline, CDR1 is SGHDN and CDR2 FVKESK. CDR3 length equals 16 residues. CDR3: CASSQVGSGIYNEQFF.

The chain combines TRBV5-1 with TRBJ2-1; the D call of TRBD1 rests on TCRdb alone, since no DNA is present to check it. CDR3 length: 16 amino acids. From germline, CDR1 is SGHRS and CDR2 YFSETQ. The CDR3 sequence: CASRGTGPRSYNEQFF.

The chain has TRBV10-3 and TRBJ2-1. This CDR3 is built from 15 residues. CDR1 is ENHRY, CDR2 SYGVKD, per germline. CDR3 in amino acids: CAISDSDAAYSEQFF.

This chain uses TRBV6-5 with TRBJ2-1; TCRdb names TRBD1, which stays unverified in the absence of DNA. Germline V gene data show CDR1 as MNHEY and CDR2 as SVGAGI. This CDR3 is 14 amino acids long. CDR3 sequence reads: CASSYSGTGSEQFF.

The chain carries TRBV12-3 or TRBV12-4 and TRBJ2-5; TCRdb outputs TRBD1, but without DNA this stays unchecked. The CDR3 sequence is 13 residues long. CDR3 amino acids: CASRDRETETQYF.